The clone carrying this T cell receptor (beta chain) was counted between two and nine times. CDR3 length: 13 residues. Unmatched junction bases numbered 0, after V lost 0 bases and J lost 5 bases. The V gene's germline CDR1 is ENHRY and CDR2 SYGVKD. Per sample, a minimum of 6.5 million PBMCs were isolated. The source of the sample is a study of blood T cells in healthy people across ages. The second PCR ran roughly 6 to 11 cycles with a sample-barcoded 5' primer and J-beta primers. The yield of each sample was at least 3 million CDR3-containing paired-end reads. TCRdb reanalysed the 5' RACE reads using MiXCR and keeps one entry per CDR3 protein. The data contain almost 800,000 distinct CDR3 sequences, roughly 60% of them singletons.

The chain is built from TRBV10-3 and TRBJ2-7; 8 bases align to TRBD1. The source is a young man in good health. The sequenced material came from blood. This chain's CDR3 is CAISESTGDEQYF. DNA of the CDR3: TGTGCCATCAGTGAGTCGACAGGGGACGAGCAGTACTTC.